Listed below are T cell receptor beta chains from one sample, sequenced in a study of blood T cell repertoires in COVID-19. TCRdb's copy holds only in-frame clones and misses some; the assay was immunoSEQ multiplex PCR. The sample comprises over 60,000 clones, about 90% of which are singletons, and roughly 6.2% rests with the top ten. The sequenced sample was peripheral blood. These TCRs come from a woman older than 75 with active COVID-19. CDR3s include the opening cysteine and the closing phenylalanine or tryptophan. The order of the fields is D gene, J gene, clone size, V gene, CDR3 protein, CDR3 DNA. A D gene is named only where the DNA matches it firmly. Not all rows give a size; the values are once, few, many and, for expanded clones, a class.

TRBD1	TRBJ2-2	few	TRBV19	CASRSGQVNTGELFF	TGTGCCAGTAGGTCGGGACAGGTCAATACCGGGGAGCTGTTTTTT
TRBD1	TRBJ1-1	-	TRBV7-2	CASSPGQGLMNTEAFF	TGTGCCAGCAGCCCAGGACAGGGGCTGATGAACACTGAAGCTTTCTTT
TRBD2	TRBJ2-3	-	TRBV7-3	CASSLTRAGVTDTQYF	TGTGCCAGCAGCTTAACACGAGCGGGAGTCACAGATACGCAGTATTTT
TRBD2	TRBJ2-1	-	TRBV4-2	CASSHATSGAYNEQFF	TGTGCCAGCAGCCATGCTACTAGCGGGGCCTACAATGAGCAGTTCTTC
-	TRBJ2-1	-	TRBV18	CASSTGISNEQFF	TGTGCCAGCTCAACAGGGATATCCAATGAGCAGTTCTTC
-	TRBJ2-7	-	TRBV5-8	CASSPAEGMLSSYEQYF	TGTGCCAGCAGCCCGGCGGAGGGAATGTTAAGCTCCTACGAGCAGTACTTC
TRBD2	TRBJ2-4	-	TRBV29-1	CSVGLAGGKNIQYF	TGCAGCGTTGGACTAGCGGGGGGCAAAAACATTCAGTACTTC
-	TRBJ1-6	-	TRBV9	CASSVFHRVGNSPLHF	TGTGCCAGCAGCGTTTTTCACAGGGTGGGGAATTCACCCCTCCACTTT
TRBD2	TRBJ2-3	-	TRBV7-3	CASSLLAGTDTQYF	TGTGCCAGCAGCTTACTAGCGGGTACGGATACGCAGTATTTT
TRBD2	TRBJ2-6	few	TRBV5-6	CASSLKAGAYSGANVLTF	TGTGCCAGCAGCTTGAAAGCGGGAGCGTATTCTGGGGCCAACGTCCTGACTTTC
-	TRBJ2-7	-	TRBV12-5	CASGWQGTYEQYF	TGTGCTAGTGGTTGGCAGGGGACCTACGAGCAGTACTTC
TRBD2	TRBJ2-5	-	TRBV5-1	CASSTAGGSQETQYF	TGCGCCAGCAGCACGGCGGGGGGCTCCCAAGAGACCCAGTACTTC
TRBD2	TRBJ2-1	-	TRBV6-2/TRBV6-3	CASRYLADRYNEQFF	TGTGCCAGCAGATACCTAGCGGATCGCTACAATGAGCAGTTCTTC
TRBD2	TRBJ2-2	-	TRBV5-6	CASSPGLAWNTGELFF	TGTGCCAGCAGCCCCGGACTAGCGTGGAACACCGGGGAGCTGTTTTTT
-	TRBJ1-3	-	TRBV28	CASSLNPKSYLGHSGNTIYF	TGTGCCAGCAGTTTGAACCCCAAGTCATATTTGGGGCACTCTGGAAACACCATATATTTT
-	TRBJ2-3	-	TRBV27	CASSLISSTDTQYF	TGTGCCAGCAGTTTAATCTCTAGCACAGATACGCAGTATTTT
-	TRBJ1-1	-	TRBV4-3	CASSQYKNTEAFF	TGCGCCAGCAGCCAGTACAAGAACACTGAAGCTTTCTTT
-	TRBJ2-3	-	TRBV25-1	CASSVAARDTQYF	TGTGCCAGCAGTGTGGCCGCCAGAGATACGCAGTATTTT
TRBD1	TRBJ2-7	-	TRBV6-5	CASRGQAQYEQYF	TGTGCCAGCAGGGGACAGGCACAATACGAGCAGTACTTC
TRBD1	TRBJ1-3	-	TRBV7-9	CASSYGDRPGNTIYF	TGTGCCAGCAGCTACGGGGACAGACCTGGAAACACCATATATTTT